Here is one T cell receptor beta chain with its context. This sample is drawn from a study of blood T cell repertoires in COVID-19. Data came from immunoSEQ multiplex PCR; TCRdb stores just in-frame clones and leaves some out. The table lists approximately 210,000 clones, around four fifths of them singletons. J was trimmed by 3 bases and V by 5 bases; bases with no gene match: 7. The CDR3 is 16 residues long. Germline V CDR1 and CDR2: LNHDA, SQIVND (reference sequence). Material for sequencing was peripheral blood. The sequence came from a woman in her sixties or seventies with active or convalescent COVID-19. V usage is TRBV19 and J usage is TRBJ2-2; 9 bases line up with TRBD1. The CDR3, as DNA: TGTGCCAGTAGTCAGCCCGGGACAGGGTACACCGGGGAGCTGTTTTTT. Residues: CASSQPGTGYTGELFF.